This T cell receptor (beta chain) originates from a study of PD-1 blockade in classical Hodgkin lymphoma. Noted time point: cycle 4 day 1 (C4D1), after 5 to 7 weeks of nivolumab. Every one of the patients relapsed after autologous stem cell transplantation (brentuximab vedotin exposure was variable). Purification of CD4+ T cells from thawed PBMCs was achieved by magnetic negative selection. The CDR3 has 15 amino acids. CDR1 and CDR2 from the germline V gene are SGHTA and FQGTGA. Trimming stripped 2 bases from V and 10 bases from J, with 15 bases between. Sequenced by immunoSEQ multiplex PCR; TCRdb stores in-frame clones only, minus some. Of 25,000 to 35,000 clones in the sample, around four fifths were seen once.

The V and J genes are TRBV7-3 and TRBJ1-6; D is possibly TRBD1 (5 bases). The clonotype was recovered from a human donor with classical Hodgkin lymphoma. Material: CD4+ T cells from blood, obtained before the fourth cycle of nivolumab. CDR3 DNA sequence: TGTGCCAGCAGCTTACCGCTGGGGGGAGGATCACCCCTCCACTTT. As protein: CASSLPLGGGSPLHF. Full variable domain (outside the CDR3, taken from reference TRBV7-3 and TRBJ1-6): GAGVSQTPSNKVTEKGKYVELRCDPISGHTALYWYRQSLGQGPEFLIYFQGTGAADDSGLPNDRFFAVRPEGSVSTLKIQRTERGDSAVYLCASSLPLGGGSPLHFGNGTRLTVT.